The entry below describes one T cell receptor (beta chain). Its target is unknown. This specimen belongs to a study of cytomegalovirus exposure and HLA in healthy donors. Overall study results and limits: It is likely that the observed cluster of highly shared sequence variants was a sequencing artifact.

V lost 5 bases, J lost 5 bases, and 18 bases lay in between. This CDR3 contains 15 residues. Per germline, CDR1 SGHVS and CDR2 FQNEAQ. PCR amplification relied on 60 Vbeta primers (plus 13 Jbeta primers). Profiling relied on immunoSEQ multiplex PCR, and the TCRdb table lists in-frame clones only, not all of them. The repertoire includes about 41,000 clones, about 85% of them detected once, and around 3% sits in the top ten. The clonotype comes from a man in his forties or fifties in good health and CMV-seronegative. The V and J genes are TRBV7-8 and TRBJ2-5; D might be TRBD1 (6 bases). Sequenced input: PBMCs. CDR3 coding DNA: TGTGCCAGCAGCACAGAGGCAGGGGTGGGGGAGACCCAGTACTTC. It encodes CASSTEAGVGETQYF. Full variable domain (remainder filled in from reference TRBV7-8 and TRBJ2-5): GAGVSQSPRYKVAKRGQDVALRCDPISGHVSLFWYQQALGQGPEFLTYFQNEAQLDKSGLPSDRFFAERPEGSVSTLKIQRTQQEDSAVYLCASSTEAGVGETQYFGPGTRLLVL.